The 4 T cell receptor beta chains below all came from one sample that was sequenced in a study of cytomegalovirus exposure and HLA in healthy donors. This PCR relied on a set of 60 Vbeta primers and 13 Jbeta primers. The assay was immunoSEQ multiplex PCR, and TCRdb's table has in-frame clones only and misses some. The data hold more than 90,000 clones, with roughly 72% observed a single time. The source material was PBMCs. The receptors originated from a woman aged 50 to 65 in good health and CMV-seropositive.

The V call is TRBV7-2, the J call TRBJ1-5, with 9 bases matching TRBD1. The CDR3 has 15 amino acids. The V gene's germline CDR1 is SGHTA and CDR2 FQGNSA. After removal of 5 bases from V and 2 bases from J, the junction contained 4 bases not matched to a gene. The CDR3 DNA sequence: TGTGCCAGCAGCACGGGACAGGGCGGCAATCAGCCCCAGCATTTT. It is translated as CASSTGQGGNQPQHF.

This clone came up a few times. J is TRBJ1-2 and V is TRBV5-4; D possibly corresponds to TRBD1 (6 bases). The CDR3 has 14 amino acids. The germline V gene has CDR1 SGHNT and CDR2 YYREEE (reference sequence). V was clipped by 3 bases and J by 3 bases, with 12 bases between them. The CDR3 DNA reads as TGTGCCAGCAGCTCTCCGGGACAAGACTATGGCTACACCTTC. Amino acid sequence: CASSSPGQDYGYTF.

This chain joins TRBV10-3 and TRBJ1-1, with TRBD1 matching over 9 bases. The CDR3 spans 15 residues. Germline V CDR1 and CDR2: ENHRY, SYGVKD. The J segment lost 2 bases and the V segment lost 6 bases, leaving 7 bases of the junction unmatched. Here the CDR3 DNA reads TGTGCCATCAGCCCGGGACAGGGAGTCAACACTGAAGCTTTCTTT. Translation: CAISPGQGVNTEAFF.

The chain links TRBV7-2 to TRBJ2-7; D is unresolved. Germline values: CDR1 SGHTA, CDR2 FQGNSA. Trimming shortened V by 2 bases and J by 1 base, and 18 bases separated the two germline ends. The CDR3 is 17 residues long. CDR3 bases: TGTGCCAGCAGCTTACGAGGTGGATGGCAGAAATCCTACGAGCAGTACTTC. Translated, it gives CASSLRGGWQKSYEQYF.